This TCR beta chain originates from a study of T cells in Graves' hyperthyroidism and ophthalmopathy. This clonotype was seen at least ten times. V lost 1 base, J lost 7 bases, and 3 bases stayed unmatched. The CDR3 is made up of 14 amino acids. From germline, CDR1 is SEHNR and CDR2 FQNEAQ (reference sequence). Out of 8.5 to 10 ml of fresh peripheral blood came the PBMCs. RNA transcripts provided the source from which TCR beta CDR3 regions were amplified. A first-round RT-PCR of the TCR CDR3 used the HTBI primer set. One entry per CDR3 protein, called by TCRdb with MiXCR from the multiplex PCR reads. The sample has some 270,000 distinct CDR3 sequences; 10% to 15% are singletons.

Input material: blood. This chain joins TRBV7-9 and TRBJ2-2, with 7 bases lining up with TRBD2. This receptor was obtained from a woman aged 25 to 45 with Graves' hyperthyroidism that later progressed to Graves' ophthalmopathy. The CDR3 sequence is CASSLGEGLGELFF. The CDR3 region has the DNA TGTGCCAGCAGCTTAGGGGAGGGACTCGGGGAGCTGTTTTTT.